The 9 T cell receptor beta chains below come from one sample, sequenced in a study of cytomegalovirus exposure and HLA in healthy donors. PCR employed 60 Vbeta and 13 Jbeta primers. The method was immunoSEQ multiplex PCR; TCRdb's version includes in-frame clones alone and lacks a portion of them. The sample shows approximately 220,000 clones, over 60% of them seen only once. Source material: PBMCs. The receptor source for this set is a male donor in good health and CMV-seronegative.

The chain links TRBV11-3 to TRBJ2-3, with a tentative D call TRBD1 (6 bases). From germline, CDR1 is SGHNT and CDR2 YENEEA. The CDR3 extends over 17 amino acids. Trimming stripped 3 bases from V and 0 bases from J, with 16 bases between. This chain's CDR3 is CASSFRQVSTSTDTQYF. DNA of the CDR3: TGTGCCAGCAGCTTCCGACAGGTATCCACTAGCACAGATACGCAGTATTTT.

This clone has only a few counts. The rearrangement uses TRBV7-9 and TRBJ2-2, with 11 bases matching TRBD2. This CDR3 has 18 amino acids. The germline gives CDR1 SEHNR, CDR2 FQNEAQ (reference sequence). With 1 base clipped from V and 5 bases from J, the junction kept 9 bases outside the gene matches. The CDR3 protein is CASSLGELAGVSTGELFF. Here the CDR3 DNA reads TGTGCCAGCAGCTTAGGAGAACTAGCGGGAGTTAGTACCGGGGAGCTGTTTTTT.

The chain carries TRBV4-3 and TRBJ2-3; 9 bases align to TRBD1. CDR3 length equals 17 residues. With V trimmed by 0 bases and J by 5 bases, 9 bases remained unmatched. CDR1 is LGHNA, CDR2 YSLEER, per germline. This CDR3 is CASSQEKTGQGGDTQYF. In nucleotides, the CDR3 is TGCGCCAGCAGCCAAGAGAAAACGGGACAGGGTGGAGATACGCAGTATTTT.

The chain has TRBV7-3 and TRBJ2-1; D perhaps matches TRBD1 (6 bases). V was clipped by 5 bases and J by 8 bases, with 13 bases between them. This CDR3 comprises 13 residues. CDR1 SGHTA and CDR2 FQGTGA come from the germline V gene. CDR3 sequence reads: CASSTDRSDEQFF. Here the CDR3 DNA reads TGTGCCAGCAGCACCGACAGGAGCGATGAGCAGTTCTTC.

CDR3 DNA sequence: TGTGCCTGGGCCGACAGGGGGAGCACAGATACGCAGTATTTT. This translates into CAWADRGSTDTQYF. V gene TRBV30 combines with J gene TRBJ2-3; TRBD1 agrees at 9 bases. V lost 5 bases, J lost 0 bases, and 3 bases stayed unmatched. Looked up from germline, CDR1 is GTSNPN and CDR2 is SVGIG (reference sequence). This CDR3 has 14 amino acids.

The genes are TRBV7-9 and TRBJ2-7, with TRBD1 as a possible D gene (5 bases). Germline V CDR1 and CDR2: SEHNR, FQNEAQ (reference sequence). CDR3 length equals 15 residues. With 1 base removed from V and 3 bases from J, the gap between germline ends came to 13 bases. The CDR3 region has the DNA TGTGCCAGCAGCTTAGAAGTAGGGGTCAACTACGAGCAGTACTTC. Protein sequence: CASSLEVGVNYEQYF.

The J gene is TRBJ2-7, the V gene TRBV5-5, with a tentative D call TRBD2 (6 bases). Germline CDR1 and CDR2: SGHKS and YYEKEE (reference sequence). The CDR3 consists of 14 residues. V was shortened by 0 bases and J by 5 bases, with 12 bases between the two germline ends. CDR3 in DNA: TGTGCCAGCAGCTTGGGGGCTAGCGTCGACGAGCAGTACTTC. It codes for CASSLGASVDEQYF.

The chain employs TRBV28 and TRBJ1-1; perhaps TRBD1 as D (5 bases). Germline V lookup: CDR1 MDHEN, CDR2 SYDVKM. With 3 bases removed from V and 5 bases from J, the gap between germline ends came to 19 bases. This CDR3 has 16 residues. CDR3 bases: TGTGCCAGCAGTTTGCCGCTTGTGGGGCGGGGGACTGAAGCTTTCTTT. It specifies CASSLPLVGRGTEAFF.

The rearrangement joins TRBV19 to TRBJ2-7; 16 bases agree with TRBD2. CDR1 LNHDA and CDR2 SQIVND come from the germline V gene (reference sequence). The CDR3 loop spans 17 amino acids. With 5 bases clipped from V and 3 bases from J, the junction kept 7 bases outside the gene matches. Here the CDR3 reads CASSGTSGGALRYEQYF. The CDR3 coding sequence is TGTGCCAGTAGTGGGACTAGCGGGGGGGCCCTTCGCTACGAGCAGTACTTC. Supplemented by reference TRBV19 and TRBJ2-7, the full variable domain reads DGGITQSPKYLFRKEGQNVTLSCEQNLNHDAMYWYRQDPGQGLRLIYYSQIVNDFQKGDIAEGYSVSREKKESFPLTVTSAQKNPTAFYLCASSGTSGGALRYEQYFGPGTRLTVT.